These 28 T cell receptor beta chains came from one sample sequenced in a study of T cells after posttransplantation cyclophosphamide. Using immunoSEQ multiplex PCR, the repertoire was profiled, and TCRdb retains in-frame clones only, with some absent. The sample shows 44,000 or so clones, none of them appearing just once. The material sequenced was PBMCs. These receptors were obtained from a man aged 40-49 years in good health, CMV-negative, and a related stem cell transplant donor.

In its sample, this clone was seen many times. This CDR3 is CASSPDLQTGELFF. DNA of the CDR3: TGTGCCAGCAGTCCCGACTTGCAGACCGGGGAGCTGTTTTTT. The J gene is TRBJ2-2, the V gene TRBV9; D is unresolved. The CDR3 is made up of 14 amino acids. Trimming pared 5 bases from V and 5 bases from J, leaving 13 bases between. CDR1 is SGDLS, CDR2 YYNGEE, per germline.

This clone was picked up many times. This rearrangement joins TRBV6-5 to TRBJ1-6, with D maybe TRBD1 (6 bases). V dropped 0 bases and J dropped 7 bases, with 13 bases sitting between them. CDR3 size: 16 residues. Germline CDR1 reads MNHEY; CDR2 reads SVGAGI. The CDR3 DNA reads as TGTGCCAGCAGTTACTCCTTGGGACAAGGAAATTCACCCCTCCACTTT. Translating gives CASSYSLGQGNSPLHF.

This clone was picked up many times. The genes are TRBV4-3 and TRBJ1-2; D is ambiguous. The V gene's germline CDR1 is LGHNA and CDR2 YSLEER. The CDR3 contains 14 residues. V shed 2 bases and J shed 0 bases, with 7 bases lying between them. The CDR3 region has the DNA TGCGCCAGCAGCCAATATGGAGCTAACTATGGCTACACCTTC. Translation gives CASSQYGANYGYTF.

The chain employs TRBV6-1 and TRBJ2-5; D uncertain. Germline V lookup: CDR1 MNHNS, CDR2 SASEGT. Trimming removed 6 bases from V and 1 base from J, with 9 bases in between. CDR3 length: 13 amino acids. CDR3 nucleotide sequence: TGTGCCAGCAGCCTTACTCCCCAAGAGACCCAGTACTTC. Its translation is CASSLTPQETQYF.

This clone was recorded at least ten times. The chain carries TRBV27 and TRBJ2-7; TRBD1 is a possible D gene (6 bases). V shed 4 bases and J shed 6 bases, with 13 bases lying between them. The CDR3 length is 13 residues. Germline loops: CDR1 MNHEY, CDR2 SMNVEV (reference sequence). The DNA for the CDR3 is TGTGCCAGCAGTTCACAGGGATCCGGCGAGCAGTACTTC. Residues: CASSSQGSGEQYF.

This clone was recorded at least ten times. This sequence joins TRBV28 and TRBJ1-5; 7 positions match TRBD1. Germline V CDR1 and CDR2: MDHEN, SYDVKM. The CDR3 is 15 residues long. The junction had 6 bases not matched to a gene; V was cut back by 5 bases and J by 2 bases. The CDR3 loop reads CASSGHTGGNQPQHF. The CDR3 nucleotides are TGTGCCAGCAGTGGACATACAGGGGGCAATCAGCCCCAGCATTTT.

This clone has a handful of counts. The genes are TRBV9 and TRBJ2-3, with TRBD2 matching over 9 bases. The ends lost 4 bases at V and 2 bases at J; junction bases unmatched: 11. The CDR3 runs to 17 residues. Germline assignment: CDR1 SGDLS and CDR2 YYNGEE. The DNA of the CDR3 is TGTGCCAGCAGCCCGTTCCCCTTAGCGGGGGCCACAGATACGCAGTATTTT. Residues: CASSPFPLAGATDTQYF.

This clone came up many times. Here the CDR3 reads CASSWNRVKDTEAFF. CDR3 nucleotide sequence: TGCGCCAGCAGCTGGAACAGGGTAAAGGACACTGAAGCTTTCTTT. This rearrangement joins TRBV5-1 to TRBJ1-1, with D perhaps TRBD1 (6 bases). The CDR3 has 15 amino acids. The germline CDR1 and CDR2 sequences are SGHRS and YFSETQ. V lost 3 bases and J lost 3, with 15 bases in between.

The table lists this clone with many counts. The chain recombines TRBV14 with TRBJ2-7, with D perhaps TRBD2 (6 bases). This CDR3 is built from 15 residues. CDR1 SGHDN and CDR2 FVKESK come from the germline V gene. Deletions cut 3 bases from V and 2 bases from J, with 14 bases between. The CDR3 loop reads CASSHDLPGAYEQYF. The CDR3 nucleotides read TGTGCCAGCAGCCACGACCTCCCGGGGGCCTACGAGCAGTACTTC.

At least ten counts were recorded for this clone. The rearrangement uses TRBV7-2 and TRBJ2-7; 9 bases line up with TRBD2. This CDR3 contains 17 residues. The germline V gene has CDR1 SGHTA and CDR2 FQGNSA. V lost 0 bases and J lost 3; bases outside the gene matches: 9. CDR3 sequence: CASSLAGFVSGSYEQYF. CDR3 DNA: TGTGCCAGCAGCTTAGCGGGCTTTGTTAGCGGGAGCTACGAGCAGTACTTC. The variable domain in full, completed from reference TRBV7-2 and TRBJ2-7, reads GAGVSQSPSNKVTEKGKDVELRCDPISGHTALYWYRQSLGQGLEFLIYFQGNSAPDKSGLPSDRFSAERTGGSVSTLTIQRTQQEDSAVYLCASSLAGFVSGSYEQYFGPGTRLTVT.

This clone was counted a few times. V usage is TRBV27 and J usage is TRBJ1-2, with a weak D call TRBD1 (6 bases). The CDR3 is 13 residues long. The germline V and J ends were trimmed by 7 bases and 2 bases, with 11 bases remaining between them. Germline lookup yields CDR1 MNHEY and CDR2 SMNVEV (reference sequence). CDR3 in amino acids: CASKFRGNYGYTF. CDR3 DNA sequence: TGTGCCAGCAAATTCAGGGGAAACTATGGCTACACCTTC.

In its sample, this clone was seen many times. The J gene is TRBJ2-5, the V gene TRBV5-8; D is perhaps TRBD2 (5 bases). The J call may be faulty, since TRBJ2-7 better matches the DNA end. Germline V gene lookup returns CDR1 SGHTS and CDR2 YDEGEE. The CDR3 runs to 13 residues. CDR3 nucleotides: TGTGCCAGCAGCTTCGGGGTCTCCTACGAGCAGTACTTC. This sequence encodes CASSFGVSYEQYF.

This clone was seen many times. CDR3 nucleotides: TGTGCCAGCAGCTTGTTACTAGCGGGGGGATACGAGCAGTACTTC. Translating it yields CASSLLLAGGYEQYF. The chain combines TRBV5-6 with TRBJ2-7; the match to TRBD2 covers 12 bases. Germline V CDR1 and CDR2: SGHDT, YYEEEE. This CDR3 spans 15 amino acids. Germline trimming cut 1 base from V and 4 bases from J; bases unmatched to any gene: 3. The full variable domain, completed using reference TRBV5-6 and TRBJ2-7, is DAGVTQSPTHLIKTRGQQVTLRCSPKSGHDTVSWYQQALGQGPQFIFQYYEEEERQRGNFPDRFSGHQFPNYSSELNVNALLLGDSALYLCASSLLLAGGYEQYFGPGTRLTVT.

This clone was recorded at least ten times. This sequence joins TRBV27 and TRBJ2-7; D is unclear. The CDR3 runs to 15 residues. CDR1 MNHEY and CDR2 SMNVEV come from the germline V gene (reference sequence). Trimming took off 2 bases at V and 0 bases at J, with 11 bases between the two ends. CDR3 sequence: CASSLDAISSYEQYF. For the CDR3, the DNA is TGTGCCAGCAGTTTAGATGCAATCAGCTCCTACGAGCAGTACTTC.

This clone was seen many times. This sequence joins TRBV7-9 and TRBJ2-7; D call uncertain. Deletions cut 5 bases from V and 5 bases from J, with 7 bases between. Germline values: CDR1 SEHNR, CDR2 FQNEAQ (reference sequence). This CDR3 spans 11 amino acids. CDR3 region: CASSLLHEQYF. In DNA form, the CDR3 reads TGTGCCAGCAGCCTACTCCACGAGCAGTACTTC.

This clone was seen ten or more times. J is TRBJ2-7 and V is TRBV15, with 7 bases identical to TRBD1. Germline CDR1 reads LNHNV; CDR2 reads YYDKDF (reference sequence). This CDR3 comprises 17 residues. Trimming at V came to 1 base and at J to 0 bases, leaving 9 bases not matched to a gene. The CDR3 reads CATSRGTFGTASYEQYF. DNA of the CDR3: TGTGCCACCAGCAGAGGTACTTTTGGGACAGCCTCCTACGAGCAGTACTTC.

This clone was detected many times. CDR3 residues: CASSTGGHNEQFF. In DNA form, the CDR3 reads TGTGCCAGCAGTACAGGGGGGCACAATGAGCAGTTCTTC. This chain joins TRBV7-3 and TRBJ2-1, with TRBD1 matching over 8 bases. Germline CDR1 and CDR2: SGHTA and FQGTGA. V lost 6 bases and J lost 5; bases outside the gene matches: 3. The CDR3 runs to 13 residues.

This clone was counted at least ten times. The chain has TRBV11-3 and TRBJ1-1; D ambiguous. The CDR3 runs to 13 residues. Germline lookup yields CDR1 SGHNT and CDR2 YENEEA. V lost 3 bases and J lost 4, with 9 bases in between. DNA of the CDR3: TGTGCCAGCAGCTTCCAGGTGGGCACTGAAGCTTTCTTT. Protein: CASSFQVGTEAFF.

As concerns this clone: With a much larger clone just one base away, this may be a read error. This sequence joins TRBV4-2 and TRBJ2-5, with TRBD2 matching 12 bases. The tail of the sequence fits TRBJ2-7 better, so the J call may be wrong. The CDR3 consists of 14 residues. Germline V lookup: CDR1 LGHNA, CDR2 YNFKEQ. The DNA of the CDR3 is TGTGCCAGCAGCCTGACTAGCGGGGGCTACGAGCAGTACTTC. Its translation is CASSLTSGGYEQYF.

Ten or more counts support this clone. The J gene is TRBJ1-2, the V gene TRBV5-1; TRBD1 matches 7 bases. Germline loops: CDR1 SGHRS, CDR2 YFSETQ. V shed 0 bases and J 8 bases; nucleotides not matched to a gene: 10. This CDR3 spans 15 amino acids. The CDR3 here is CASSLEVGGAGGYTF. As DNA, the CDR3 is TGCGCCAGCAGCTTGGAAGTAGGGGGCGCCGGCGGCTACACCTTC.

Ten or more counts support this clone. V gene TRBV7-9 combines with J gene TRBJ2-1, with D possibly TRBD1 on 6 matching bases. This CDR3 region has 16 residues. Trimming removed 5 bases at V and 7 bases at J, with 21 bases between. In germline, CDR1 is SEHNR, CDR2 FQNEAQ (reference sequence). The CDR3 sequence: CASSTRYYRVGNEQFF. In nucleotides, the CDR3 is TGTGCCAGCAGCACTCGATACTACAGGGTTGGTAATGAGCAGTTCTTC.

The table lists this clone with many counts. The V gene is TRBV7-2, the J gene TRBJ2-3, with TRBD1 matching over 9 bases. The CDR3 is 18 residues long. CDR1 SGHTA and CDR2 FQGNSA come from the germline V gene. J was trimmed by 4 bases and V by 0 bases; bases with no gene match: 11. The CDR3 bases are TGTGCCAGCAGCTTAGCATTCATTCGGGGACAGGGCTCAGATACGCAGTATTTT. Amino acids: CASSLAFIRGQGSDTQYF.

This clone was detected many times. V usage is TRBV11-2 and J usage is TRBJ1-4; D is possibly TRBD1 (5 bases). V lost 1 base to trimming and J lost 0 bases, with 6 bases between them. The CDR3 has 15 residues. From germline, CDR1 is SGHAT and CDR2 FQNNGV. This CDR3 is CASSLGGATNEKLFF. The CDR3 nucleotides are TGTGCCAGCAGCTTAGGGGGGGCAACTAATGAAAAACTGTTTTTT.

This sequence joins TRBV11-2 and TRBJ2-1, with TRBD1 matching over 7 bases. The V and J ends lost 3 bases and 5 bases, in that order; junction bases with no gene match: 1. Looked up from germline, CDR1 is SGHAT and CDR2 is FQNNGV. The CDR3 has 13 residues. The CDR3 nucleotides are TGTGCCAGCAGCTTCGGGACAGACAATGAGCAGTTCTTC. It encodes CASSFGTDNEQFF.

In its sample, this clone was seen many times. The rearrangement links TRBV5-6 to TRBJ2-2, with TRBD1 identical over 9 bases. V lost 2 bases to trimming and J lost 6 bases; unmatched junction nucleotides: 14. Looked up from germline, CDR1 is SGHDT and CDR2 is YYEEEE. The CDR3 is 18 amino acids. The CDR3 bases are TGTGCCAGCAGCTTTTGGGACAGGGACCCGACTCGGGCCGGGGAGCTGTTTTTT. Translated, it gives CASSFWDRDPTRAGELFF.

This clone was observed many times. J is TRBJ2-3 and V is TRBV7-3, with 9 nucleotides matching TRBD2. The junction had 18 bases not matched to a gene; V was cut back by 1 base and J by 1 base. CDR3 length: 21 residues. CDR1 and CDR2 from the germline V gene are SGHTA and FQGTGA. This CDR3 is CASSLSLRLGGRARGTDTQYF. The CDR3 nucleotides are TGTGCCAGCAGCTTAAGTCTCAGGCTCGGCGGGAGGGCCCGCGGCACAGATACGCAGTATTTT.

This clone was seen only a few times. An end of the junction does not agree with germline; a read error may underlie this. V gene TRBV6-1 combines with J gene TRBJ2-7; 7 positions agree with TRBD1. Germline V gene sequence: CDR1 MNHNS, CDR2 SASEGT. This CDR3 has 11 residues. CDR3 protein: CASSSGTDIHF. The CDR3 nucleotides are TGTGCCAGCAGTTCCGGGACAGATATTCACTTC.

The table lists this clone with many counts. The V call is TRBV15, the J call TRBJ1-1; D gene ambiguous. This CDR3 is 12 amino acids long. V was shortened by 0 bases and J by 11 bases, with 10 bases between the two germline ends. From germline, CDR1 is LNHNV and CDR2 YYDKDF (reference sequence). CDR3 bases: TGTGCCACCAGCAGAGATGACCTGAGGGCTTTCTTT. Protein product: CATSRDDLRAFF.